These 22 T cell receptor beta chains came from one sample sequenced in a study. Using its own MiXCR run on the 5' RACE reads, TCRdb lists one record per CDR3 protein. This repertoire shows about 5,800 distinct CDR3 sequences, 31% found once; its top ten account for 6% to 8%. Sequenced sample: memory CD4+ T cells sorted from a lymph node. Subset described: memory CD4+ T cells, CD4+CD45RO+CD25-. These receptors were collected from a female donor with breast cancer.

The table lists this clonotype with a few counts. A much more abundant neighbour one base away suggests this may be a read error. The chain combines TRBV6-6 with TRBJ1-2, with 8 bases that match TRBD1. V gave up 7 bases and J gave up 7 bases; unmatched junction bases: 8. The CDR3 runs 13 residues. Germline CDR1 MNHNY, CDR2 SVGAGI (reference sequence). The CDR3 DNA follows: TGTGCCAGCACTGGTCAGGGGGCGGTTGGCTACACCTTC. Protein: CASTGQGAVGYTF.

This clonotype came up a few times. Given a much more abundant clone one base away, this may be a read error. No conserved phenylalanine or tryptophan ends this CDR3, so it is likely a read error. The chain recombines TRBV4-2 with TRBJ2-1; 9 bases fit TRBD2. Trimming took 5 bases from V and 6 from J; bases not matched to a gene: 5. CDR1 is LGHNA and CDR2 is YNFKEQ in the germline V gene. The length of the CDR3 is 14 residues. Here the CDR3 DNA reads TGTGCCAGCAGCATAGCGGGAGCGTTCAATGAGCAGTTCCTC. Protein product: CASSIAGAFNEQFL.

A remark on this clonotype: A clone one base away is much larger, so this may be a read error. CDR3 sequence: CASASGGPALEQYF. CDR3 DNA sequence: TGTGCCAGCGCCAGCGGGGGACCAGCTCTCGAGCAGTACTTC. The rearrangement uses TRBV7-2 and TRBJ2-7; 8 positions match TRBD2. This CDR3 contains 14 residues. From germline, CDR1 is SGHTA and CDR2 FQGNSA. The junction had 12 bases not matched to a gene; V was cut back by 8 bases and J by 6 bases.

Worth noting for this clonotype: One end of the junction varies from germline; a read error may be responsible. J is TRBJ2-7 and V is TRBV6-1; TRBD1 aligns across 7 bases. The V gene's germline CDR1 is MNHNS and CDR2 SASEGT. The CDR3 loop spans 14 amino acids. The CDR3 DNA follows: TGTGCCAGCAGTGAAGGACAGGGCCCCTACGAGCAGCACTTC. Protein product: CASSEGQGPYEQHF.

This clonotype was detected once. At one of its ends the junction is not consistent with the germline gene, which may arise from a read error. This sequence joins TRBV5-1 and TRBJ2-7, with D tentatively TRBD2 (5 bases). The CDR3 contains 14 residues. Germline-derived CDR1 and CDR2 are SGHRS and YFSETQ. Here the CDR3 reads CACSLEVYSYEQHF. CDR3 coding DNA: TGCGCCTGCAGCTTGGAGGTTTACTCCTACGAGCAGCACTTC.

The rearrangement links TRBV5-1 to TRBJ2-1; D gene ambiguous. V was clipped by 4 bases and J by 12 bases, with 17 bases between them. Germline V gene sequence: CDR1 SGHRS, CDR2 YFSETQ. The CDR3 runs to 13 residues. CDR3 coding DNA: TGCGCCAGCAGCCTGACGACATTGCCGGCGCAGTTCTTC. This sequence encodes CASSLTTLPAQFF.

With respect to this clonotype: This could be a read error, since a much larger clone is one nucleotide away. This chain links TRBV15 with TRBJ2-3, with unresolved D. Germline V gives CDR1 LNHNV, CDR2 YYDKDF (reference sequence). V dropped 1 base and J dropped 5 bases, with 10 bases sitting between them. CDR3 length: 14 residues. DNA of the CDR3: TGTGCCACCAGCAGAGTGAGCGCGCAAGATACGCAGTATTTT. It translates to CATSRVSAQDTQYF.

The rearrangement joins TRBV2 to TRBJ2-5; 8 nucleotides align to TRBD1. CDR3 length: 13 amino acids. CDR1 and CDR2 (germline): SNHLY, FYNNEI. V gave up 6 bases and J gave up 4 bases; unmatched junction bases: 4. The DNA for the CDR3 is TGTGCCAGCAGCGCAGACAGGGGAGAGACCCAGTACTTC. Its translation: CASSADRGETQYF.

This chain's CDR3 is CASSLGTSGNTQYF. CDR3 nucleotide sequence: TGCGCCAGCAGCTTGGGGACTAGCGGAAATACGCAGTATTTT. The V gene is TRBV5-1, the J gene TRBJ2-3; 10 positions match TRBD2. CDR3 length: 14 residues. Germline assignment: CDR1 SGHRS and CDR2 YFSETQ. With V trimmed by 0 bases and J by 7 bases, 2 bases remained unmatched. Together with reference TRBV5-1 and TRBJ2-3, the CDR3 gives the full variable domain: KAGVTQTPRYLIKTRGQQVTLSCSPISGHRSVSWYQQTPGQGLQFLFEYFSETQRNKGNFPGRFSGRQFSNSRSEMNVSTLELGDSALYLCASSLGTSGNTQYFGPGTRLTVL.

The chain uses TRBV19 and TRBJ2-3, with 15 positions matching TRBD2. After removal of 5 bases from V and 5 bases from J, the junction contained 11 bases not matched to a gene. The CDR3 length is 18 residues. CDR1 is LNHDA, CDR2 SQIVND, per germline (reference sequence). CDR3 protein: CASSHPGLAGGPRDTQYF. The DNA for the CDR3 is TGTGCCAGTAGTCACCCAGGACTAGCGGGAGGGCCTAGAGATACGCAGTATTTT.

This clonotype was seen more than once but under ten times. The CDR3 nucleotides are TGTGCCAGCTCCTATCGACGGGTGAGGCAGGTTGACTATGGCTACACCTTC. It specifies CASSYRRVRQVDYGYTF. This rearrangement joins TRBV6-6 to TRBJ1-2; no clear D. V lost 8 bases to trimming and J lost 3 bases, with 25 bases between them. CDR1 is MNHNY, CDR2 SVGAGI, per germline (reference sequence). This CDR3 is 17 amino acids long.

The J gene is TRBJ2-2, the V gene TRBV19; possibly TRBD2 for D (5 bases). Trimming pared 2 bases from V and 8 bases from J, leaving 18 bases between. Germline V gene lookup returns CDR1 LNHDA and CDR2 SQIVND (reference sequence). The CDR3 is 16 amino acids. In DNA form, the CDR3 reads TGTGCCAGTAGTATATCAGTCCAGCAGCGGATAGGGGAGCTGTTTTTT. It translates to CASSISVQQRIGELFF.

This clonotype was found many times. This chain connects TRBV7-2 to TRBJ1-2; possible D gene TRBD1, 6 bases. In germline, CDR1 is SGHTA, CDR2 FQGNSA. Trimming cost V 4 bases and J 2 bases, with 11 bases left between them. The CDR3 contains 14 residues. This CDR3 reads CASSSYRENYGYTF. The CDR3, as DNA: TGTGCCAGCAGCTCGTACAGGGAAAACTATGGCTACACCTTC.

This clonotype was detected a few times. This rearrangement joins TRBV30 to TRBJ2-1, with 11 bases aligning to TRBD2. The germline V gene encodes CDR1 GTSNPN and CDR2 SVGIG (reference sequence). V lost 8 bases to trimming and J lost 5 bases; unmatched junction nucleotides: 5. This CDR3 comprises 13 residues. The CDR3 coding sequence is TGTGCCCGAAAGACTAGCGGGGACAATGAGCAGTTCTTC. Encoded protein: CARKTSGDNEQFF. The whole variable domain, remainder taken from reference TRBV30 and TRBJ2-1, is SQTIHQWPATLVQPVGSPLSLECTVEGTSNPNLYWYRQAAGRGLQLLFYSVGIGQISSEVPQNLSASRPQDRQFILSSKKLLLSDSGFYLCARKTSGDNEQFFGPGTRLTVL.

By its share, this clonotype is medium-sized. The genes are TRBV20-1 and TRBJ2-2, with TRBD2 matching over 7 bases. The germline CDR1 and CDR2 sequences are DFQATT and SNEGSKA (reference sequence). The CDR3 has 13 amino acids. Losses at the gene ends were 6 bases for V and 4 bases for J; bases not matched to a gene: 5. The CDR3 DNA sequence: TGCAGTGCCCCAGCGGGATCCACCGGGGAGCTGTTTTTT. Protein product: CSAPAGSTGELFF.

This clonotype rates as medium-sized. The genes are TRBV6-6 and TRBJ1-5, with D perhaps TRBD1 (6 bases). CDR3 length: 17 amino acids. The V end was cut by 2 bases, the J end by 2 bases, with 16 bases between. Germline values: CDR1 MNHNY, CDR2 SVGAGI (reference sequence). The CDR3 DNA reads as TGTGCCAGCAGTTACCTCAACACAGGGACTCGCAATCAGCCCCAGCATTTT. This encodes CASSYLNTGTRNQPQHF.

In its sample, this clonotype is medium-sized (0.01 to 0.1%). The chain carries TRBV9 and TRBJ1-4, with TRBD1 as a possible D gene (5 bases). The ends were cut back, 4 bases at V and 5 bases at J, with 15 bases in the middle. Germline CDR1 SGDLS, CDR2 YYNGEE. This CDR3 has 15 amino acids. CDR3 residues: CASSSLGGRNEKLFF. The CDR3, as DNA: TGTGCCAGCAGCTCGTTGGGGGGACGAAATGAAAAACTGTTTTTT.

This clonotype is labeled medium-sized. The rearrangement links TRBV5-1 to TRBJ2-1, with 8 bases lining up with TRBD2. The CDR3 spans 16 residues. CDR1 and CDR2 (germline): SGHRS, YFSETQ. The J segment lost 1 base and the V segment lost 2 bases, leaving 5 bases of the junction unmatched. DNA of the CDR3: TGCGCCAGCAGCTTTTCAGCGGGAGTTTCCTACAATGAGCAGTTCTTC. It translates to CASSFSAGVSYNEQFF.

A word on this clonotype: A clone one base away is much larger, so this may be a read error. A read error is likely, as this CDR3 ends without the conserved phenylalanine or tryptophan. This chain joins TRBV7-3 and TRBJ1-1; TRBD1 is a possible D gene (5 bases). The V end lost 5 bases, the J end lost 6 bases, and 16 bases lay between the germline ends. Germline CDR1 reads SGHTA; CDR2 reads FQGTGA. The CDR3 is 14 amino acids. CDR3 region: CASSPQGLRAEAFS. For the CDR3, the DNA is TGTGCCAGCAGCCCTCAGGGTCTGAGGGCTGAAGCTTTCTCT.

This clonotype was counted a few times. V gene TRBV5-1 combines with J gene TRBJ2-3; no firm D call. V dropped 4 bases and J dropped 6 bases, with 12 bases sitting between them. Germline V CDR1 and CDR2: SGHRS, YFSETQ. The CDR3 loop spans 13 amino acids. The CDR3 region has the DNA TGCGCCAGCAGCCCCGGCTCGGCCGATACGCAGTATTTT. It is translated as CASSPGSADTQYF.

This clonotype has ten or more counts. The rearrangement joins TRBV4-1 to TRBJ2-5; 7 bases are a match to TRBD1. Germline V gene data show CDR1 as MGHRA and CDR2 as YSYEKL. The length of the CDR3 is 15 residues. After removal of 3 bases from V and 2 bases from J, the junction contained 6 bases not matched to a gene. CDR3 nucleotide sequence: TGCGCCAGCAGCCATCTGACAGGGAGTCAAGAGACCCAGTACTTC. Protein product: CASSHLTGSQETQYF.

Concerning this clonotype: The conserved phenylalanine or tryptophan normally closing the CDR3 is absent here, so this likely arose from a read error. The chain employs TRBV19 and TRBJ1-1; 9 bases are a match to TRBD1. The CDR3 has 14 amino acids. V lost 4 bases and J lost 5; bases outside the gene matches: 5. Germline-derived CDR1 and CDR2 are LNHDA and SQIVND (reference sequence). The DNA of the CDR3 is TGTGCCAGTAGTACTTACAGGGGGCATACTGAAGCTTTCATT. This sequence encodes CASSTYRGHTEAFI.